The T cell receptor (beta chain) under discussion was sequenced for a study of OX40 agonist ivuxolimab in advanced cancers. Study summary: Cohort: about 80% men, mean age about 60, aged about 23 to 80. There were three patients with partial responses, one having hepatocellular carcinoma and two cutaneous melanoma.

This table comes from immunoSEQ multiplex PCR, and its TCRdb copy is limited to in-frame clones, with some not included. The sample lists approximately 68,000 clones, about 90% occurring once. This CDR3 comprises 16 residues. The germline CDR1 and CDR2 sequences are SGDLS and YYNGEE. V shed 1 base and J shed 6 bases, with 19 bases lying between them. Concerning this clone itself: Its target is not known.

Study-wide results and caveats: Relative to CD4+ cells, CD8+ T cells on average had more expanded clones.

The sample consisted of CD4+ or CD8+ T cells sorted from blood, taken in a trial of the OX40 agonist ivuxolimab. This receptor was obtained from an adult with an advanced solid tumor such as melanoma, head and neck, liver or kidney cancer. The chain recombines TRBV9 with TRBJ2-5; either TRBD1 or TRBD2 may fit D (5 bases each). For the CDR3, the DNA is TGTGCCAGCAGCGTAATGGGACGGAACGGTCGGAAGACCCAGTACTTC. Encoded protein: CASSVMGRNGRKTQYF.